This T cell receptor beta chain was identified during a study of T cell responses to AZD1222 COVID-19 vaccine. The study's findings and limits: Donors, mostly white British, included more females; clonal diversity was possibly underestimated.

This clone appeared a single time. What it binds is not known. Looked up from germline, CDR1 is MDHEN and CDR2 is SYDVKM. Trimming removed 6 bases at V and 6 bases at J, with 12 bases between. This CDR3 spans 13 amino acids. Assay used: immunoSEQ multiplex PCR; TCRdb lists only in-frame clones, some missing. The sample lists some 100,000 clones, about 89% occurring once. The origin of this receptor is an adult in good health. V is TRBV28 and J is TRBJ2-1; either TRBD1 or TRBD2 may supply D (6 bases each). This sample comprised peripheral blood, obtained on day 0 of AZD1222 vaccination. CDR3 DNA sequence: TGTGCCAGCAGAGGGGGGTATCTCAATGAGCAGTTCTTC. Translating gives CASRGGYLNEQFF.